This is a list of T cell receptor beta chains from one sample in a study of blood T cell repertoires in COVID-19. Profiled with immunoSEQ multiplex PCR; TCRdb holds only in-frame clones, not every one. The table shows 300,000 or so clones, with approximately 80% occurring only once. What was sequenced was peripheral blood. The receptors were sampled from a woman in her 50s with active or convalescent COVID-19. CDR3s include the opening cysteine and the closing phenylalanine or tryptophan. Fields, in order: J gene, V gene, CDR3 protein.

TRBJ1-2 | TRBV24-1 | CATSDYGAYGYTF
TRBJ2-2 | TRBV19 | CASSTGGGIVTGELFF
TRBJ2-2 | TRBV7-9 | CASSPQGSRELFF
TRBJ2-1 | TRBV7-9 | CASSLVFGGRGDNEQFF
TRBJ2-1 | TRBV19 | CASRQLADNEQFF
TRBJ1-5 | TRBV19 | CASSMDRGYQPQHF
TRBJ1-6 | TRBV3-1/TRBV3-2 | CASSHRDGTGGNSPLHF
TRBJ1-1 | TRBV5-1 | CASSFSGTETEAFF
TRBJ1-5 | TRBV28 | CATRAPRGTGNQPQHF
TRBJ2-3 | TRBV7-9 | CASSLAPSGRARDTQYF
TRBJ2-7 | TRBV6-6 | CASSSWQYF
TRBJ1-4 | TRBV5-6 | CASSLLAATNEKLFF
TRBJ1-1 | TRBV7-9 | CASSFTGYEAFF
TRBJ2-1 | TRBV27 | CASSPRGDAEFF
TRBJ2-2 | TRBV6-1 | CASSEWTSGGTGELFF
TRBJ2-5 | TRBV5-5 | CASSLDTHQETQYF
TRBJ2-6 | TRBV6-5 | CASISHPSGANVLTF
TRBJ1-1 | TRBV4-2 | CASTGPTNTEAFF
TRBJ2-5 | TRBV5-6 | CASSLDLAGGETQYF
TRBJ2-7 | TRBV13 | CASSSGTGHSYEQYF
TRBJ1-2 | TRBV16 | CASSQFNLSGYTF
TRBJ2-7 | TRBV7-8 | CASSLQGQGDYEQYF
TRBJ1-2 | TRBV28 | CASSLTGNYGYTF
TRBJ2-1 | TRBV7-9 | CASSSLLAGVHNEQFF
TRBJ2-7 | TRBV5-6 | CASSPDSAYEQYF
TRBJ2-1 | TRBV9 | CASSVTPLGSAGNEQFF